The present T cell receptor (beta chain) was sequenced within a study of PD-L1 blockade in urothelial cancer. TCRdb's copy holds only in-frame clones and misses some; the assay was immunoSEQ multiplex PCR. Of tens of thousands of clones in the sample, around 79% were seen once. The CDR3 sequence is 15 residues long. V gave up 4 bases and J gave up 3 bases; unmatched junction bases: 7. The germline V gene encodes CDR1 SGHTA and CDR2 FQGNSA. Sequenced material: PBMCs, taken around atezolizumab (anti-PD-L1) treatment. The clonotype was recovered from a man between 65 and 79 years old with urothelial cancer. V usage is TRBV7-2 and J usage is TRBJ2-3; 7 bases match TRBD1. CDR3 coding DNA: TGTGCCAGCAGCTCGACAGGGTTGAGGACAGATACGCAGTATTTT. Protein sequence: CASSSTGLRTDTQYF.